These T cell receptor beta chains were read from a single sample in a study of blood T cell repertoires in COVID-19. Using immunoSEQ multiplex PCR, the repertoire was profiled, and TCRdb retains in-frame clones only, with some absent. Seen here are 320,000 or so clones, about 87% observed once, and the top ten hold less than 6.5%. Sequencing was performed on PBMCs or T cells enriched from blood (not recorded which). All receptors come from a man under 40 who had recovered from COVID-19. The CDR3 runs from the conserved cysteine through the conserved F or W. The D gene is left open where the match is weak. Size is stated for part of the rows, as once, few or many counts, or as a class when the clone is expanded.

j_call	clone_size	d_call	cdr3_length	v_call	cdr3_nt	cdr3_aa
TRBJ1-2	NA	NA	15	TRBV7-2	TGTGCCAGCAGCACCGCCCCAACCAGGGAATATGGCTACACCTTC	CASSTAPTREYGYTF
TRBJ1-1	NA	NA	15	TRBV5-1	TGCGCCAGCAGCTTGTACGGACAGATGAACACTGAAGCTTTCTTT	CASSLYGQMNTEAFF
TRBJ1-6	once	NA	12	TRBV7-2	TGTGCCAGCAGCCCCGGACTAACACCCCTCCACTTT	CASSPGLTPLHF
TRBJ1-5	NA	TRBD1	13	TRBV6-5	TGTGCCAGCAGTTTCCGACAGGGGGAGCCTCGGCATTTT	CASSFRQGEPRHF
TRBJ1-4	NA	TRBD1	17	TRBV6-1	TGTGCCAGCAGTGGGGGACAGGGGACTGTCGGGTATGAAAAACTGTTTTTT	CASSGGQGTVGYEKLFF
TRBJ2-1	NA	NA	12	TRBV5-6	TGTGCCAGCAGCTTGGGGACAAAAGAACCGTTCTTC	CASSLGTKEPFF
TRBJ2-1	NA	NA	17	TRBV4-1	TGCGCCAGCAGCCAAGCGTCTCGCAGGGGAGCATACAATGAGCAGTTCTTC	CASSQASRRGAYNEQFF
TRBJ1-1	once	NA	15	TRBV19	TGTGCCAGTAGCGTCTGGAGGGCACAGAACACTGAAGCTTTCTTT	CASSVWRAQNTEAFF
TRBJ2-7	NA	NA	12	TRBV10-3	TGTGCCATCAGTCCGGATGTGAGGGAACTGTACTTC	CAISPDVRELYF
TRBJ2-1	NA	TRBD2	15	TRBV18	TGTGCCAGCTCACCCCAGGGCGGGGGGAGCAATGAGCAGTTCTTC	CASSPQGGGSNEQFF
TRBJ1-6	NA	TRBD1	15	TRBV3-1/TRBV3-2	TGTGCCAGCAGCCAAGATCCCAGGGGGGAAACACCCCTCCACTTT	CASSQDPRGETPLHF
TRBJ1-1	NA	NA	12	TRBV12-3/TRBV12-4	TGTGCCAGCAGTTTATTCGGGTTAGAAGCTTTCTTT	CASSLFGLEAFF
TRBJ1-3	few	NA	12	TRBV19	TGTGCCAGTAGGGCTCCTGGAAACACCATATATTTT	CASRAPGNTIYF
TRBJ1-4	NA	NA	15	TRBV10-3	TGTGCCATCAAGGCGACAGCGGGGGCTAATGAAAAACTGTTTTTT	CAIKATAGANEKLFF
TRBJ2-5	NA	TRBD2	18	TRBV5-1	TGCGCCAGCAGCTTGGGACTAGCGGGGGGGCCCCCCCAAGAGACCCAGTACTTC	CASSLGLAGGPPQETQYF
TRBJ2-1	NA	NA	17	TRBV20-1	TGCAGTGCTAGTCCAGCGCCCCTGATCGGGAGCCCCAATGAGCAGTTCTTC	CSASPAPLIGSPNEQFF
TRBJ2-1	NA	NA	15	TRBV4-2	TGTGCCAGCAGCCAAGACAGGGGCTCCTACAATGAGCAGTTCTTC	CASSQDRGSYNEQFF
TRBJ1-6	NA	NA	17	TRBV2	TGTGCCAGCACCCCGCTTGCACAGCCGTCCTATAATTCACCCCTCCACTTT	CASTPLAQPSYNSPLHF
TRBJ2-7	NA	TRBD2	14	TRBV14	TGTGCCAGCAGTCCTAGCGGGGGATTCTACGAGCAGTACTTC	CASSPSGGFYEQYF
TRBJ2-5	NA	TRBD2	14	TRBV9	TGTGCCAGCAGCGTAGCTGGCGGGGGGGAGACCCAGTACTTC	CASSVAGGGETQYF
TRBJ1-3	NA	NA	14	TRBV7-9	TGTGCCAGCAGCTTTTACGGGGGTGCGGACACCATATATTTT	CASSFYGGADTIYF
TRBJ1-1	once	TRBD1	16	TRBV9	TGTGCCAGCAGCGTAGCTACCGACAGGGACGGAACTGAAGCTTTCTTT	CASSVATDRDGTEAFF
TRBJ2-3	NA	NA	18	TRBV11-3	TGTGCCAGCAGCCTGCCGACTCCGGGACCTCGGGGGAAAGATACGCAGTATTTT	CASSLPTPGPRGKDTQYF
TRBJ2-2	NA	TRBD2	15	TRBV6-5	TGTGCCAGCAAAAACAAGCGGGGCAACACCGGGGAGCTGTTTTTT	CASKNKRGNTGELFF
TRBJ2-3	NA	NA	17	TRBV13	TGTGCCAGCAGCCCCCAGGGGCGGTTATCTAGCACAGATACGCAGTATTTT	CASSPQGRLSSTDTQYF
TRBJ2-7	NA	NA	16	TRBV28	TGTGCCAGCAGTTTAATCGTGGAGCGACGCTCCTACGAGCAGTACTTC	CASSLIVERRSYEQYF
TRBJ2-5	once	NA	14	TRBV2	TGTGCCAGCACCGACTTGACCCAAGGAGAGACCCAGTACTTC	CASTDLTQGETQYF
TRBJ1-5	NA	NA	15	TRBV5-1	TGCGCCAGCAGCCAGGGCCCCAACAGTAATCAGCCCCAGCATTTT	CASSQGPNSNQPQHF
TRBJ2-7	NA	NA	14	TRBV14	TGTGCCAGCAGCTATAGCGGTTTTTACTACGAGCAGTACTTC	CASSYSGFYYEQYF
TRBJ2-3	NA	TRBD2	15	TRBV5-1	TGCGCCAGCAGCCCCGGACTAGGGCGCACAGATACGCAGTATTTT	CASSPGLGRTDTQYF
TRBJ2-7	once	NA	15	TRBV20-1	TGCAGTGCAAGTACCGCCTTGGCAATTACCTACGAGCAGTACTTC	CSASTALAITYEQYF
TRBJ1-1	NA	TRBD1	14	TRBV4-2	TGTGCCAGCAGCCCGATATGGACAGGCGCCGAAGCTTTCTTT	CASSPIWTGAEAFF
TRBJ1-4	few	NA	17	TRBV11-2	TGTGCCAGCAGCTTAGTGGTGGCAGGGGATGATAATGAAAAACTGTTTTTT	CASSLVVAGDDNEKLFF
TRBJ1-2	NA	NA	13	TRBV7-8	TGTGCCAGCAGCTTAGACAGGGCATATGGCTACACCTTC	CASSLDRAYGYTF
TRBJ1-1	NA	TRBD1	15	TRBV7-8	TGTGCCAGCAGCTCCGGACAGGGGGCATTCACTGAAGCTTTCTTT	CASSSGQGAFTEAFF
TRBJ2-7	NA	NA	14	TRBV19	TGTGCCAGTAGTATAGCCTCCGGAGGGTACGAGCAGTACTTC	CASSIASGGYEQYF
TRBJ1-1	NA	NA	14	TRBV2	TGTGCCAGCAGGGTTGCTTCCGGGAACACTGAAGCTTTCTTT	CASRVASGNTEAFF